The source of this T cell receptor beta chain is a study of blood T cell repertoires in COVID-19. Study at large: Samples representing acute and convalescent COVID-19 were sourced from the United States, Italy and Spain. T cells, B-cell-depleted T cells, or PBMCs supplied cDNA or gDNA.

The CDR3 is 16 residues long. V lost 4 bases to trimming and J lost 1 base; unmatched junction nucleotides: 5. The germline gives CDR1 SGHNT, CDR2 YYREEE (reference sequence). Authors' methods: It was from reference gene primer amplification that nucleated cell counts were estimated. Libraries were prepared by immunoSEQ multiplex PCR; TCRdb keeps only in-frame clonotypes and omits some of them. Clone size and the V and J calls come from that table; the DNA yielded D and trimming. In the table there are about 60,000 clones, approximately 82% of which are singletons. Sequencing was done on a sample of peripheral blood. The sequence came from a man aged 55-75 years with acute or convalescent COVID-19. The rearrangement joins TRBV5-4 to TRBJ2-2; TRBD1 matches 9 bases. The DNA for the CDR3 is TGTGCCAGCAGCCCGGTGGGACAGGGGAACACCGGGGAGCTGTTTTTT. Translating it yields CASSPVGQGNTGELFF.